The clone carrying this T cell receptor (beta chain) was detected only once. The data belong to a study of cytomegalovirus exposure and HLA in healthy donors. PCR involved 60 Vbeta and 13 Jbeta primers. This table comes from immunoSEQ multiplex PCR, and its TCRdb copy is limited to in-frame clones, with some not included. This table holds fewer than 250,000 clones, about 83% found once. This receptor was taken from a woman aged 45 to 65 in good health and CMV-seropositive. Sequenced input: PBMCs.

CDR3 loop: CASSFSRTQETQYF. CDR3 nucleotides: TGTGCCAGCAGCTTTAGCAGGACTCAAGAGACCCAGTACTTC. V usage is TRBV7-2 and J usage is TRBJ2-5; TRBD2 is a possible D gene (5 bases). This CDR3 has 14 amino acids. V lost 3 bases and J lost 2, with 10 bases in between. Germline V gene data show CDR1 as SGHTA and CDR2 as FQGNSA.